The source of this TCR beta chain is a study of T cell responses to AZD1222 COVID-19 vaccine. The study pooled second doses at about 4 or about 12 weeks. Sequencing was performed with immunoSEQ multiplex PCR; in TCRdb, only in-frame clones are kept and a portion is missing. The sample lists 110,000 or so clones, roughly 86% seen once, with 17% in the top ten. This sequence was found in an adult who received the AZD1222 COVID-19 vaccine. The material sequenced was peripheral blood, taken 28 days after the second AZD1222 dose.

CDR3 sequence: CASSVSGQETQYF. The DNA for the CDR3 is TGTGCCAGCAGTGTTAGCGGACAAGAGACCCAGTACTTC. The genes are TRBV3-1 (or the pseudogene TRBV3-2) and TRBJ2-5, with D possibly TRBD2 on 6 matching bases. This CDR3 contains 13 residues. Trimming took off 6 bases at V and 2 bases at J, with 10 bases between the two ends. Germline lookup yields CDR1 LGHDT and CDR2 YNNKEL (reference sequence).